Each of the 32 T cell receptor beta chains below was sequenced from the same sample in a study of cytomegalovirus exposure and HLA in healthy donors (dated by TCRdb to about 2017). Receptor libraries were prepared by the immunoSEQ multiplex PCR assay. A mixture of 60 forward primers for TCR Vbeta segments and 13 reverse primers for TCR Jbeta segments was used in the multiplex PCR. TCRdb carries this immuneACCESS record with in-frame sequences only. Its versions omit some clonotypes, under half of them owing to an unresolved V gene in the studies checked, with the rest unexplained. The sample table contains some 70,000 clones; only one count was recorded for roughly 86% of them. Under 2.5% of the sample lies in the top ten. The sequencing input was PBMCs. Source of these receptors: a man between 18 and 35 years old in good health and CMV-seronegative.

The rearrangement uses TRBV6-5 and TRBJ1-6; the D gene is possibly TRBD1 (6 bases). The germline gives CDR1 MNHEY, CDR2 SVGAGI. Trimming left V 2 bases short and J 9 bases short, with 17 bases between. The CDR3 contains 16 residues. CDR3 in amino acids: CASSYRDMIRGSPLHF. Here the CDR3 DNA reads TGTGCCAGCAGTTACCGGGACATGATCCGTGGTTCACCCCTCCACTTT.

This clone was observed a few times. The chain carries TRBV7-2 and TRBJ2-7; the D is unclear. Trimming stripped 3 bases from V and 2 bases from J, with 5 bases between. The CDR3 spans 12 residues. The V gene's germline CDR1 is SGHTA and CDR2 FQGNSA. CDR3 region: CASSFITYEQYF. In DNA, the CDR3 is TGTGCCAGCAGCTTTATTACCTACGAGCAGTACTTC.

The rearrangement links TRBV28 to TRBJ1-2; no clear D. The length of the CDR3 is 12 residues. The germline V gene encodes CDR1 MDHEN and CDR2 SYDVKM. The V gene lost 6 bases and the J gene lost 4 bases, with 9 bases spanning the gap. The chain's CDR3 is CASRPLVYGYTF. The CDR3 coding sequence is TGTGCCAGCAGACCACTGGTCTATGGCTACACCTTC.

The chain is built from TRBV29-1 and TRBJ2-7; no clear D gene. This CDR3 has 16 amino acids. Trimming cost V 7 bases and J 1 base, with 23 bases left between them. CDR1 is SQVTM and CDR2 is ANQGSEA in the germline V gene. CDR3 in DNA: TGCAGCGCCCGAATGAAGTACAAAGATAAGTCCTACGAGCAGTACTTC. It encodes CSARMKYKDKSYEQYF.

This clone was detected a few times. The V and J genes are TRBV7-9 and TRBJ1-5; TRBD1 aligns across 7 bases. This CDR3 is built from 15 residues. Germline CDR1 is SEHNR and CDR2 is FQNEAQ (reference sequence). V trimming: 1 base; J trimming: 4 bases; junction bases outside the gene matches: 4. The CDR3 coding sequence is TGTGCCAGCAGCTTAGGAGGGGACAGTAATCAGCCCCAGCATTTT. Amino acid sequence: CASSLGGDSNQPQHF.

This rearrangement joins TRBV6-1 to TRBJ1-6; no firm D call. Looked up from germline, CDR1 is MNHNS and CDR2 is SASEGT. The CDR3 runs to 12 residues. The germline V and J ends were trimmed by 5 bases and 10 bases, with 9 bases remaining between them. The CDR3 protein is CASSYRGSPLHF. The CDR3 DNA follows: TGTGCCAGCAGTTATAGAGGATCACCCCTCCACTTT.

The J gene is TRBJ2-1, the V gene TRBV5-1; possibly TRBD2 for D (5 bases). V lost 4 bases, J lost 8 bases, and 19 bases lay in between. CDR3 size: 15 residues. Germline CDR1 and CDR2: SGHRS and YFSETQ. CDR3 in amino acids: CASSGAAVWSDEQFF. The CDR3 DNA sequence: TGCGCCAGCAGCGGAGCGGCCGTCTGGAGCGATGAGCAGTTCTTC.

The CDR3 DNA follows: TGTGCCAGCAGCCAAGATAACAGGGCTAACTATGGCTACACCTTC. This codes for CASSQDNRANYGYTF. J is TRBJ1-2 and V is TRBV14; D perhaps matches TRBD1 (6 bases). CDR1 and CDR2 (germline): SGHDN, FVKESK. V was shortened by 0 bases and J by 0 bases, with 8 bases between the two germline ends. The CDR3 runs 15 residues.

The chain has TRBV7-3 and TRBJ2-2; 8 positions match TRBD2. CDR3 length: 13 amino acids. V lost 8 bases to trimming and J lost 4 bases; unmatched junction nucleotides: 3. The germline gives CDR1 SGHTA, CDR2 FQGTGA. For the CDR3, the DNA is TGTGCCAGCGCGGGGGGCTTCACCGGGGAGCTGTTTTTT. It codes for CASAGGFTGELFF.

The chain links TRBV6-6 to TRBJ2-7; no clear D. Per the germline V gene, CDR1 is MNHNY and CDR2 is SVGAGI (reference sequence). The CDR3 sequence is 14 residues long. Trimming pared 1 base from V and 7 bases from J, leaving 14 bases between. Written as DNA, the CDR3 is TGTGCCAGCAGTTACTTTGTGTCCCTCGGGGAGCAGTACTTC. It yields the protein CASSYFVSLGEQYF.

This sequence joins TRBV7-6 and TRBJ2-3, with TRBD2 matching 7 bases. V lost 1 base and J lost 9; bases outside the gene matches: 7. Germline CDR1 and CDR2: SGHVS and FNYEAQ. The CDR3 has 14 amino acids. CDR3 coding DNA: TGTGCCAGCAGCTTAGGCAGCGGGGAGCGAACGCAGTATTTT. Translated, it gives CASSLGSGERTQYF.

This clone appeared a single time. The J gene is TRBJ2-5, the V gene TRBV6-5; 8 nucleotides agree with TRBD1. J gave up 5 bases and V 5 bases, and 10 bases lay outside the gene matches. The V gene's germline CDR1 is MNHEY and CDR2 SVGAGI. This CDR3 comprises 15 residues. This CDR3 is CASSLQGAAGETQYF. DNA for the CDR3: TGTGCCAGCAGTCTGCAGGGGGCTGCTGGTGAGACCCAGTACTTC.

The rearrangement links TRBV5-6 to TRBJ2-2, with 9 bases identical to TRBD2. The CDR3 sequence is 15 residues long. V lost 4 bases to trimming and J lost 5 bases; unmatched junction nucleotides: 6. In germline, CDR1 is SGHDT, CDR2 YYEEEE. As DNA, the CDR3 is TGTGCCAGCAGCGTGCTAGCGGGATGGACCGGGGAGCTGTTTTTT. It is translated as CASSVLAGWTGELFF.

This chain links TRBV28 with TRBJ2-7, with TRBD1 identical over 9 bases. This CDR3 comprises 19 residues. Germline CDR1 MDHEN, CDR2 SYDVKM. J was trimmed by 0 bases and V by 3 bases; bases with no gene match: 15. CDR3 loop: CASSFPGQGTGLISYEQYF. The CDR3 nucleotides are TGTGCCAGCAGTTTCCCCGGACAGGGGACTGGCCTAATCTCCTACGAGCAGTACTTC.

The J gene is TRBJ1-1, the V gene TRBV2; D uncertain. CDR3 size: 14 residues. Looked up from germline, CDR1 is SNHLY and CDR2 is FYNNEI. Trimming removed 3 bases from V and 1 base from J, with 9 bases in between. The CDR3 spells CASSERFPNTEAFF. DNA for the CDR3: TGTGCCAGCAGTGAGAGGTTCCCGAACACTGAAGCTTTCTTT.

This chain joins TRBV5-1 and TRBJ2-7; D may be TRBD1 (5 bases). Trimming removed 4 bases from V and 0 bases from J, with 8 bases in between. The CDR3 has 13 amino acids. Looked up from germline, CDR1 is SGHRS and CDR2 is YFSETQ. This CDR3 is CASSPDNSYEQYF. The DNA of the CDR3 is TGCGCCAGCAGCCCGGACAACTCCTACGAGCAGTACTTC.

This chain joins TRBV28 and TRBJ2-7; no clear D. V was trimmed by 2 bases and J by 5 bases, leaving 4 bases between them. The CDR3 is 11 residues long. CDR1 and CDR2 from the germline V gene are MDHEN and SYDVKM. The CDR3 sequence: CASSLEDEQYF. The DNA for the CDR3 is TGTGCCAGCAGTTTAGAGGACGAGCAGTACTTC.

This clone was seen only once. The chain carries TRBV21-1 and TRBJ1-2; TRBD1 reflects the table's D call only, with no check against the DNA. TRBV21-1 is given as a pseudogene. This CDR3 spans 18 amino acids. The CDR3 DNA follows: TGTGCCAGCAGCAAAATTGGGACAGGGGGGCAAGCTAACTATGGCTACACCTTC. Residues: CASSKIGTGGQANYGYTF.

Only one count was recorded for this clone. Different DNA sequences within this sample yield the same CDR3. The CDR3 DNA is TGTGCCAGCAGTGATTATCCCAGGGGTTGGGATTCACCCCTCCACTTT. Translation gives CASSDYPRGWDSPLHF. This chain uses TRBV25-1 with TRBJ1-6; D perhaps matches TRBD1 (6 bases). V was shortened by 3 bases and J by 8 bases, with 17 bases between the two germline ends. The CDR3 has 16 residues. Germline-derived CDR1 and CDR2 are MGHDK and SYGVNS.

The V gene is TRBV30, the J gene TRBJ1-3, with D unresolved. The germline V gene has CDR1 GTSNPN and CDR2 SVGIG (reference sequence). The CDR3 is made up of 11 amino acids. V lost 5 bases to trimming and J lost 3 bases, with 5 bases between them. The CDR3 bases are TGTGCCTGGGAGCTTGGAAACACCATATATTTT. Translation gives CAWELGNTIYF.

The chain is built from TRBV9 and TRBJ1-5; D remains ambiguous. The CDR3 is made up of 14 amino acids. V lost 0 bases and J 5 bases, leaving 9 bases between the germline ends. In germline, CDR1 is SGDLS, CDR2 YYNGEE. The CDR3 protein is CASSVGGFDQPQHF. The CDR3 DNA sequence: TGTGCCAGCAGCGTAGGAGGGTTCGATCAGCCCCAGCATTTT. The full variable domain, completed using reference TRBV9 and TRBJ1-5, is DSGVTQTPKHLITATGQRVTLRCSPRSGDLSVYWYQQSLDQGLQFLIQYYNGEERAKGNILERFSAQQFPDLHSELNLSSLELGDSALYFCASSVGGFDQPQHFGDGTRLSIL.

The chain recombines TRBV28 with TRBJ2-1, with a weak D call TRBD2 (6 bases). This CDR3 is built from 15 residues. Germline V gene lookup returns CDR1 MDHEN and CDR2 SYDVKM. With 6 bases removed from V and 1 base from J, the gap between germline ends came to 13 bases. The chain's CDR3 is CASSPGLSSYNEQFF. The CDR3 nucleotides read TGTGCCAGCAGCCCGGGACTCAGTTCCTACAATGAGCAGTTCTTC.

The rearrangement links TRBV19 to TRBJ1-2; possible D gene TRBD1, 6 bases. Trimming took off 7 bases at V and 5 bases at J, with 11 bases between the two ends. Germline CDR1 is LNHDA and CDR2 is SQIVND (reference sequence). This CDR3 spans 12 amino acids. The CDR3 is CASTIGTYGYTF. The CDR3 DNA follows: TGTGCCAGTACCATCGGGACATATGGCTACACCTTC.

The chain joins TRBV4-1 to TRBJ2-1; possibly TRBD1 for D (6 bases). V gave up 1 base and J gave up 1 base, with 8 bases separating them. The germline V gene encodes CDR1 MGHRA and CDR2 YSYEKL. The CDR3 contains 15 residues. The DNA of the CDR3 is TGCGCCAGCAGCCAAGGGACAGTATCCTACAATGAGCAGTTCTTC. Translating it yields CASSQGTVSYNEQFF.

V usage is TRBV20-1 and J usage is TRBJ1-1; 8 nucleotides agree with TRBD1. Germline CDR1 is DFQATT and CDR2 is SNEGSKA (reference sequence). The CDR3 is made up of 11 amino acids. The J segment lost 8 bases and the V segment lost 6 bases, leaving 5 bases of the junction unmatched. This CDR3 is CSAEQGGEAFF. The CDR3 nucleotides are TGCAGTGCCGAACAGGGGGGGGAAGCTTTCTTT.

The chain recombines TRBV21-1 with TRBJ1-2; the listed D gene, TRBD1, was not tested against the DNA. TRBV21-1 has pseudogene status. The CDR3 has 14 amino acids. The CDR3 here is CASTPREFYYGYTF. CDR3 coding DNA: TGTGCCAGCACCCCCAGGGAATTTTACTATGGCTACACCTTC.

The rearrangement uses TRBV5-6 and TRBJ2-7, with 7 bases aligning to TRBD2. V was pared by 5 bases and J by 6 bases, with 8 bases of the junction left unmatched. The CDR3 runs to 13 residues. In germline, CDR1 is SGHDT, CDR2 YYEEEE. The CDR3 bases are TGTGCCAGCAGTCGGGCGGGAGTTCCCGAGCAGTACTTC. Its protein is CASSRAGVPEQYF.

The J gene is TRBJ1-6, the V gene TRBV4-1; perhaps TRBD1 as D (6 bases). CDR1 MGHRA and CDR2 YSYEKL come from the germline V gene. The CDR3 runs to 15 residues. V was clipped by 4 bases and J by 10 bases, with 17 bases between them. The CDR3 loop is CASSLAGDFGSPLHF. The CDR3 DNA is TGCGCCAGCAGCCTAGCAGGGGATTTCGGCTCACCCCTCCACTTT.

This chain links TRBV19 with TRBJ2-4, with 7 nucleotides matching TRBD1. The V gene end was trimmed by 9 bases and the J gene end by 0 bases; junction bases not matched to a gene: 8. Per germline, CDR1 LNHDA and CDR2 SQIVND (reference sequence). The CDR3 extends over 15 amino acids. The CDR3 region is CASIGAGGAKNIQYF. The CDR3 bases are TGTGCCAGCATAGGGGCAGGGGGAGCCAAAAACATTCAGTACTTC.

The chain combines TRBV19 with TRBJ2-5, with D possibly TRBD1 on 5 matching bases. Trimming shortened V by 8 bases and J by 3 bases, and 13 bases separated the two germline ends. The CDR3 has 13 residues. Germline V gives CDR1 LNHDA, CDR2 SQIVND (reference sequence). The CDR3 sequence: CASRGAGKETQYF. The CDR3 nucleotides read TGTGCCAGTCGTGGGGCAGGGAAAGAGACCCAGTACTTC.

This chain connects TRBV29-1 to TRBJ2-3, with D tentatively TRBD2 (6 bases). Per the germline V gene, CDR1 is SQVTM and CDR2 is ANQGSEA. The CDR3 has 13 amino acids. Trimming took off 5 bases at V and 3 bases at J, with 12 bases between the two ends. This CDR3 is CSVHLEGTDTQYF. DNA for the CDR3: TGCAGCGTTCATCTGGAGGGGACAGATACGCAGTATTTT.

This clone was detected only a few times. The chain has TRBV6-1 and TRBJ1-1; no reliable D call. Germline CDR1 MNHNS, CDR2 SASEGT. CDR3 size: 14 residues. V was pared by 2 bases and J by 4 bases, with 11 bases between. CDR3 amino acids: CASSESGRITEAFF. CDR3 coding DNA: TGTGCCAGCAGTGAATCTGGGAGGATCACTGAAGCTTTCTTT.